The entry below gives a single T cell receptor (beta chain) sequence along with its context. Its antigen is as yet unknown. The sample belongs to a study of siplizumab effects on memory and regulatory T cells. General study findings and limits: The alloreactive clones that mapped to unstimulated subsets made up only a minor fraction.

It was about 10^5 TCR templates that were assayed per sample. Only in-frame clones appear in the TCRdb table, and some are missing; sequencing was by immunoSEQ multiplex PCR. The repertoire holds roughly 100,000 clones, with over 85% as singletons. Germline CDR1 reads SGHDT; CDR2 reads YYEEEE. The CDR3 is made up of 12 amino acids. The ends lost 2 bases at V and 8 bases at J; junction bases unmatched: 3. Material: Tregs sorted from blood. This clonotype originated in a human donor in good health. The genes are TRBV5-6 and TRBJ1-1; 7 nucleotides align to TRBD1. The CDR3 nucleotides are TGTGCCAGCAGCTTAGTGACAGGGGAAGCTTTCTTT. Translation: CASSLVTGEAFF.